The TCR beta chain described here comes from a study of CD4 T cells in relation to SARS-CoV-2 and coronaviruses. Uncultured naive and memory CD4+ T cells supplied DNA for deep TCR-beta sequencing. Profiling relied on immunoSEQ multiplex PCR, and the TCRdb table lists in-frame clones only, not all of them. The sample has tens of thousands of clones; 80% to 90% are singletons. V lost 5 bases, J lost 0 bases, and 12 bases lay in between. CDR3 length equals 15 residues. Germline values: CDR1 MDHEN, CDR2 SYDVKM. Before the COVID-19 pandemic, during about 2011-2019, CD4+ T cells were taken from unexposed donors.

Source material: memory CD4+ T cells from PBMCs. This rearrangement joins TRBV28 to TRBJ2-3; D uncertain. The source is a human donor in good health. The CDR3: CASSPLGSSTDTQYF. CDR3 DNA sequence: TGTGCCAGCAGTCCTCTCGGATCTAGCACAGATACGCAGTATTTT. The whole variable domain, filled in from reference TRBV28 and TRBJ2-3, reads DVKVTQSSRYLVKRTGEKVFLECVQDMDHENMFWYRQDPGLGLRLIYFSYDVKMKEKGDIPEGYSVSREKKERFSLILESASTNQTSMYLCASSPLGSSTDTQYFGPGTRLTVL.